Presented here are 16 T cell receptor beta chains from one specimen sequenced in a study of shared clonotypes between healthy human individuals. Using immunoSEQ multiplex PCR, the repertoire was profiled, and TCRdb retains in-frame clones only, with some absent. The sample has approximately 2.3 million clones, approximately 93% seen once. Source material: naive CD4+ T cells from PBMCs. Subset indicated: CD45RA+ positively selected. These receptors all come from a man aged 18 to 35 in good health. Some clones in this sample may be carry-over from other donors' samples.

The V call is TRBV30, the J call TRBJ2-2; D uncertain. CDR3 length: 13 residues. Germline V gene lookup returns CDR1 GTSNPN and CDR2 SVGIG (reference sequence). V dropped 1 base and J dropped 6 bases, with 9 bases sitting between them. The CDR3 protein is CAWSEHSSGELFF. The CDR3 nucleotides read TGTGCCTGGAGTGAGCACAGTTCCGGGGAGCTGTTTTTT. Filled out from reference TRBV30 and TRBJ2-2, the complete variable domain reads SQTIHQWPATLVQPVGSPLSLECTVEGTSNPNLYWYRQAAGRGLQLLFYSVGIGQISSEVPQNLSASRPQDRQFILSSKKLLLSDSGFYLCAWSEHSSGELFFGEGSRLTVL.

Comments on this clone: At the DNA level, this CDR3 is encoded by other sequences in the same sample as well. The rearrangement joins TRBV7-2 to TRBJ2-1; possibly TRBD2 for D (5 bases). The CDR3 spans 14 residues. From germline, CDR1 is SGHTA and CDR2 FQGNSA. Between the trimmed V and J ends, which lost 4 bases and 0 bases, there was a span of 7 bases. The CDR3: CASSSGSSYNEQFF. DNA of the CDR3: TGTGCCAGCAGCTCGGGAAGCTCCTACAATGAGCAGTTCTTC. The entire variable domain, with the rest obtained from reference TRBV7-2 and TRBJ2-1, is as follows: GAGVSQSPSNKVTEKGKDVELRCDPISGHTALYWYRQSLGQGLEFLIYFQGNSAPDKSGLPSDRFSAERTGGSVSTLTIQRTQQEDSAVYLCASSSGSSYNEQFFGPGTRLTVL.

The count of this clone is one. V and J are TRBV6-6 and TRBJ1-6, with TRBD1 identical over 11 bases. CDR3 size: 16 residues. J lost 6 bases, V lost 6 bases, and 7 bases had no gene match. Looked up from germline, CDR1 is MNHNY and CDR2 is SVGAGI (reference sequence). The CDR3 loop is CASSSRTGGFNSPLHF. The CDR3 DNA sequence: TGTGCCAGCAGCTCTCGGACAGGGGGCTTTAATTCACCCCTCCACTTT.

The chain joins TRBV29-1 to TRBJ2-5; the D gene is possibly TRBD2 (5 bases). The CDR3 runs to 17 residues. The germline gives CDR1 SQVTM, CDR2 ANQGSEA. Trimming took off 0 bases at V and 5 bases at J, with 22 bases between the two ends. In DNA form, the CDR3 reads TGCAGCGTTGAAGATCGGACCTCGACCCGGATAGCGGAGACCCAGTACTTC. This gives the protein CSVEDRTSTRIAETQYF. Together with reference TRBV29-1 and TRBJ2-5, the CDR3 gives the full variable domain: SAVISQKPSRDICQRGTSLTIQCQVDSQVTMMFWYRQQPGQSLTLIATANQGSEATYESGFVIDKFPISRPNLTFSTLTVSNMSPEDSSIYLCSVEDRTSTRIAETQYFGPGTRLLVL.

On this clone itself: The sample carries other DNA sequences with the same CDR3. The CDR3 sequence: CASSPPGTGPSYF. As DNA, the CDR3 is TGTGCCAGCTCACCACCCGGGACAGGTCCATCATATTTT. The chain recombines TRBV18 with TRBJ1-3, with TRBD1 matching over 8 bases. The germline V gene encodes CDR1 KGHSH and CDR2 LQKENI. The CDR3 covers 13 residues. J gave up 15 bases and V 0 bases, and 7 bases lay outside the gene matches.

This chain connects TRBV25-1 to TRBJ1-5; a possible D gene is TRBD1 (5 bases). The CDR3 covers 13 residues. V shed 3 bases and J shed 9 bases, with 12 bases lying between them. CDR1 MGHDK and CDR2 SYGVNS come from the germline V gene. CDR3 protein: CASSDGGYGPQHF. For the CDR3, the DNA is TGTGCCAGCAGTGATGGGGGGTACGGGCCCCAGCATTTT. Using reference TRBV25-1 and TRBJ1-5 for the parts outside the CDR3, the full variable domain is EADIYQTPRYLVIGTGKKITLECSQTMGHDKMYWYQQDPGMELHLIHYSYGVNSTEKGDLSSESTVSRIRTEHFPLTLESARPSHTSQYLCASSDGGYGPQHFGDGTRLSIL.

The rearrangement uses TRBV5-1 and TRBJ1-2; perhaps TRBD1 as D (5 bases). This CDR3 is 15 amino acids long. V was trimmed by 3 bases and J by 0 bases, leaving 12 bases between them. Germline V gives CDR1 SGHRS, CDR2 YFSETQ. In DNA, the CDR3 is TGCGCCAGCAGCTACGGGGACGGATCTAACTATGGCTACACCTTC. Residues: CASSYGDGSNYGYTF.

This chain uses TRBV27 with TRBJ2-2; 9 bases fit TRBD1. The CDR3 is 15 amino acids. Germline-derived CDR1 and CDR2 are MNHEY and SMNVEV (reference sequence). The V and J ends lost 5 bases and 6 bases, in that order; junction bases with no gene match: 7. The CDR3 DNA reads as TGTGCCAGCAGTCCCTCTCGACAGGGGGCCGGGGAGCTGTTTTTT. Amino acids: CASSPSRQGAGELFF.

Concerning this clone itself: In the same sample, other DNA sequences code for this CDR3. V is TRBV18 and J is TRBJ2-7; D might be TRBD1 (6 bases). The V and J ends lost 2 bases and 3 bases respectively, with 11 bases between them. Germline lookup yields CDR1 KGHSH and CDR2 LQKENI. The CDR3 is 14 amino acids. CDR3 loop: CASSPGTGIYEQYF. CDR3 nucleotides: TGTGCCAGCTCACCAGGAACAGGGATCTACGAGCAGTACTTC. The whole variable domain, remainder taken from reference TRBV18 and TRBJ2-7, is NAGVMQNPRHLVRRRGQEARLRCSPMKGHSHVYWYRQLPEEGLKFMVYLQKENIIDESGMPKERFSAEFPKEGPSILRIQQVVRGDSAAYFCASSPGTGIYEQYFGPGTRLTVT.

This chain connects TRBV7-9 to TRBJ1-1, with 10 bases lining up with TRBD1. Germline-derived CDR1 and CDR2 are SEHNR and FQNEAQ (reference sequence). J gave up 4 bases and V 4 bases, and 6 bases lay outside the gene matches. The CDR3 is made up of 15 amino acids. CDR3 bases: TGTGCCAGCAGCTGGGGGACAGGGGCCGGCACTGAAGCTTTCTTT. It codes for CASSWGTGAGTEAFF.

The CDR3 region has the DNA TGTGCCAGCAACCCATCAGGGGCCGGGCATCAGCCCCAGCATTTT. Encoded protein: CASNPSGAGHQPQHF. The chain uses TRBV28 and TRBJ1-5; possible D gene TRBD1, 6 bases. CDR3 size: 15 residues. The germline V and J ends were trimmed by 7 bases and 5 bases, with 18 bases remaining between them. Germline CDR1 is MDHEN and CDR2 is SYDVKM.

CDR3 nucleotide sequence: TGTGCCAGCAGCTCTAGGGGCCATGGCGGGGAGCTGTTTTTT. Its translation is CASSSRGHGGELFF. The chain couples TRBV7-2 to TRBJ2-2, with TRBD1 as a possible D gene (5 bases). The V gene lost 4 bases and the J gene lost 7 bases, with 13 bases spanning the gap. The CDR3 is made up of 14 amino acids. The germline V gene has CDR1 SGHTA and CDR2 FQGNSA.

In the case of this clone: The sample carries other DNA sequences with the same CDR3. The chain recombines TRBV7-3 with TRBJ2-1; maybe TRBD2 (6 bases). V shed 5 bases and J shed 4 bases, with 12 bases lying between them. Germline CDR1 is SGHTA and CDR2 is FQGTGA. The CDR3 has 14 residues. CDR3 loop: CASSPSRDYNEQFF. DNA for the CDR3: TGTGCCAGCAGCCCATCGCGGGATTACAATGAGCAGTTCTTC.

V usage is TRBV29-1 and J usage is TRBJ1-1; D is undetermined. V shed 4 bases and J shed 4 bases, with 16 bases lying between them. The germline gives CDR1 SQVTM, CDR2 ANQGSEA. The CDR3 contains 14 residues. The CDR3 sequence: CSVGGRWLGTEAFF. CDR3 bases: TGCAGCGTTGGGGGTCGGTGGTTGGGCACTGAAGCTTTCTTT.

This chain connects TRBV27 to TRBJ2-1; possible D gene TRBD2, 5 bases. V lost 6 bases and J 10 bases, leaving 13 bases between the germline ends. This CDR3 contains 12 residues. The germline V gene encodes CDR1 MNHEY and CDR2 SMNVEV (reference sequence). CDR3 in amino acids: CASRGLVGEQFF. In DNA form, the CDR3 reads TGTGCCAGCAGAGGACTCGTCGGGGAGCAGTTCTTC.

The V gene is TRBV27, the J gene TRBJ2-1; 9 nucleotides match TRBD2. Germline loops: CDR1 MNHEY, CDR2 SMNVEV (reference sequence). The CDR3 contains 16 residues. Trimming at V came to 7 bases and at J to 7 bases, leaving 14 bases not matched to a gene. As DNA, the CDR3 is TGTGCCAGCAACCTATTGGGAGCGGGAGGAGAGAATGAGCAGTTCTTC. Translated, it gives CASNLLGAGGENEQFF.